This passage covers 5 T cell receptor beta chains from one sample sequenced in a study of regulatory T cells. The study's findings and limits: Hydrophobic residues at CDR3 positions 6 and 7 were enriched in conventional CD4+ T cells of CD3G-deficient patients.

Primers: 52 TRBV forward and 13 TRBJ reverse. TCRdb keeps only in-frame clones here, not all; method: immunoSEQ multiplex PCR. The data show about 35,000 clones, about 88% seen once. These receptors lack a known antigen. The specimen was conventional CD4+ T cells sorted from blood. These receptors came from a person under 35 with CD3G deficiency.

The rearrangement uses TRBV28 and TRBJ2-5; D is perhaps TRBD2 (6 bases). The CDR3 runs 16 residues. In germline, CDR1 is MDHEN, CDR2 SYDVKM. V was shortened by 4 bases and J by 6 bases, with 21 bases between the two germline ends. This chain's CDR3 is CASSSTQSRGLQTQYF. CDR3 in DNA: TGTGCCAGCAGTTCCACCCAATCCCGGGGGTTGCAGACCCAGTACTTC.

This clone was seen once. The chain carries TRBV7-9 and TRBJ2-1; no clear D gene. This CDR3 is built from 16 residues. Between the trimmed V and J ends, which lost 1 base and 7 bases, there was a span of 17 bases. Germline V gene lookup returns CDR1 SEHNR and CDR2 FQNEAQ (reference sequence). The CDR3 DNA reads TGTGCCAGCAGCTTAGTAACGCCCAGCTCTGGGAATGAGCAGTTCTTC. Protein: CASSLVTPSSGNEQFF.

This chain uses TRBV5-1 with TRBJ1-1; D is undetermined. Germline CDR1 is SGHRS and CDR2 is YFSETQ. This CDR3 comprises 14 residues. The V end lost 5 bases, the J end lost 1 base, and 12 bases lay between the germline ends. The CDR3 sequence: CASRPLSTNTEAFF. In nucleotides, the CDR3 is TGCGCCAGCAGACCGTTATCGACGAACACTGAAGCTTTCTTT.

This clone was recorded once. This rearrangement joins TRBV6-1 to TRBJ1-1; the D is unclear. V was cut by 3 bases and J by 5 bases, with 10 bases left in between. The CDR3 contains 13 residues. The germline gives CDR1 MNHNS, CDR2 SASEGT. The CDR3 bases are TGTGCCAGCAGTGAGATAGTACGAACTGAAGCTTTCTTT. Translation gives CASSEIVRTEAFF.

The chain carries TRBV11-2 and TRBJ2-1; 8 positions agree with TRBD2. The CDR3 consists of 16 residues. Germline values: CDR1 SGHAT, CDR2 FQNNGV. V shed 0 bases, J shed 2 bases, and the junction held 3 bases outside the gene matches. The DNA of the CDR3 is TGTGCCAGCAGCTTAGATGGGACTAGGCCCTACAATGAGCAGTTCTTC. Translation gives CASSLDGTRPYNEQFF.